The 27 T cell receptor beta chains below come from one sample, sequenced in a study of cytomegalovirus exposure and HLA in healthy donors. The PCR had 60 Vbeta and 13 Jbeta primers. This table comes from immunoSEQ multiplex PCR, and its TCRdb copy is limited to in-frame clones, with some not included. The table records more than 140,000 clones, roughly 78% of them present only once. Sequencing used PBMCs. These TCRs come from a man between 18 and 29 years old in good health and CMV-seropositive.

The chain recombines TRBV7-9 with TRBJ2-3; TRBD2 agrees at 10 bases. The CDR3 totals 15 residues. The V gene's germline CDR1 is SEHNR and CDR2 FQNEAQ (reference sequence). Trimming took 2 bases from V and 4 from J; bases not matched to a gene: 3. CDR3 sequence: CASSLTSGASDTQYF. The CDR3 region has the DNA TGTGCCAGCAGCTTAACTAGCGGGGCATCAGATACGCAGTATTTT.

This clone was recorded only once. This sample also contains other DNA sequences that code for the same CDR3. V gene TRBV7-2 combines with J gene TRBJ2-3; a weak D match, TRBD2 (6 bases). CDR3 length: 15 amino acids. Germline-derived CDR1 and CDR2 are SGHTA and FQGNSA. V was trimmed by 1 base and J by 1 base, leaving 9 bases between them. For the CDR3, the DNA is TGTGCCAGCAGCTTAGTGGGCGGGGGCACAGATACGCAGTATTTT. Protein product: CASSLVGGGTDTQYF.

This clone was counted a single time. The V call is TRBV2, the J call TRBJ2-1; TRBD1 matches at 8 bases. Germline CDR1 and CDR2: SNHLY and FYNNEI. The CDR3 runs 14 residues. Trimming cost V 2 bases and J 4 bases; bases outside gene matches: 1. CDR3 sequence reads: CASSERDRYNEQFF. DNA for the CDR3: TGTGCCAGCAGTGAACGGGACAGGTACAATGAGCAGTTCTTC. The whole variable domain, remainder taken from reference TRBV2 and TRBJ2-1, is EPEVTQTPSHQVTQMGQEVILRCVPISNHLYFYWYRQILGQKVEFLVSFYNNEISEKSEIFDDQFSVERPDGSNFTLKIRSTKLEDSAMYFCASSERDRYNEQFFGPGTRLTVL.

V usage is TRBV4-1 and J usage is TRBJ1-5, with TRBD1 matching over 7 bases. The CDR3 length is 14 residues. From germline, CDR1 is MGHRA and CDR2 YSYEKL. V dropped 0 bases and J dropped 6; count of bases not matched to a gene: 2. The CDR3 coding sequence is TGCGCCAGCAGCCAAGAGACAGGGCCTCAGCCCCAGCATTTT. Amino acid sequence: CASSQETGPQPQHF.

The DNA for the CDR3 is TGCAGCTCTCTTCAAGCGGGACAGGGGTTGGAGACCCAGTACTTC. It translates to CSSLQAGQGLETQYF. This chain uses TRBV29-1 with TRBJ2-5; 10 nucleotides match TRBD1. Per germline, CDR1 SQVTM and CDR2 ANQGSEA. This CDR3 is built from 15 residues. J gave up 5 bases and V 8 bases, and 14 bases lay outside the gene matches.

A single count supports this clone. The V gene is TRBV4-1, the J gene TRBJ2-7, with TRBD2 matching over 7 bases. There are 16 residues in the CDR3. CDR1 is MGHRA, CDR2 YSYEKL, per germline. Germline trimming cut 0 bases from V and 3 bases from J; bases unmatched to any gene: 8. The CDR3 spells CASSQDRISGRYEQYF. The CDR3 nucleotides read TGCGCCAGCAGCCAAGATCGGATTAGCGGGCGCTACGAGCAGTACTTC.

This clone has just a few counts. The chain recombines TRBV4-1 with TRBJ2-7, with a possible D match to TRBD1 (6 bases). With 5 bases removed from V and 5 bases from J, the gap between germline ends came to 7 bases. Germline V gives CDR1 MGHRA, CDR2 YSYEKL. CDR3 length: 11 residues. The CDR3 DNA reads as TGCGCCAGCAGCACAGGGAACGAGCAGTACTTC. This translates into CASSTGNEQYF.

A word on this clone: Other DNA variants within this sample encode the same CDR3. The V call is TRBV6-5, the J call TRBJ1-5; 9 nucleotides agree with TRBD1. The CDR3 length is 15 residues. The J segment lost 4 bases and the V segment lost 2 bases, leaving 3 bases of the junction unmatched. The germline CDR1 and CDR2 sequences are MNHEY and SVGAGI. Here the CDR3 reads CASSYRQGGNQPQHF. CDR3 in DNA: TGTGCCAGCAGTTACCGACAGGGGGGGAATCAGCCCCAGCATTTT.

Regarding this clone: The junction does not match germline at one end; this may be a read error. The chain is built from TRBV7-9 and TRBJ1-2, with TRBD1 matching 9 bases. CDR3 length equals 14 residues. Germline V gene lookup returns CDR1 SEHNR and CDR2 FQNEAQ (reference sequence). The CDR3 region is CSSSSLDRGYGYTF. CDR3 bases: TGTTCCAGCAGCTCCTTGGACAGGGGATATGGCTACACCTTC. The complete variable domain, with remaining parts taken from reference TRBV7-9 and TRBJ1-2, reads DTGVSQNPRHKITKRGQNVTFRCDPISEHNRLYWYRQTLGQGPEFLTYFQNEAQLEKSRLLSDRFSAERPKGSFSTLEIQRTEQGDSAMYLCSSSSLDRGYGYTFGSGTRLTVV.

V usage is TRBV29-1 and J usage is TRBJ2-7, with 15 bases lining up with TRBD2. The CDR3 is 15 amino acids. CDR1 is SQVTM, CDR2 ANQGSEA, per germline. V shed 6 bases, J shed 1 base, and the junction held 4 bases outside the gene matches. The CDR3 protein is CSVTGTSGRSYEQYF. CDR3 sequence (DNA): TGCAGCGTCACCGGGACTAGCGGGAGGTCCTACGAGCAGTACTTC.

This clone was recorded once. This chain links TRBV19 with TRBJ1-1; D uncertain. The CDR3 length is 12 residues. The V gene lost 7 bases and the J gene lost 5 bases, with 11 bases spanning the gap. CDR1 is LNHDA and CDR2 is SQIVND in the germline V gene (reference sequence). DNA for the CDR3: TGTGCCAGTATGGCAGGATGGACTGAAGCTTTCTTT. The encoded protein is CASMAGWTEAFF.

The chain has TRBV28 and TRBJ2-1, with 11 bases matching TRBD2. CDR1 MDHEN and CDR2 SYDVKM come from the germline V gene. The CDR3 loop spans 15 amino acids. With V trimmed by 7 bases and J by 12 bases, 14 bases remained unmatched. CDR3 coding DNA: TGTGCCAGCACTCGCGTGATAGCGGGAGGGCCAGGGCAGTTCTTC. It yields the protein CASTRVIAGGPGQFF.

This clone showed up just a few times. The chain joins TRBV7-9 to TRBJ1-1; D ambiguous. The CDR3 contains 13 residues. CDR1 is SEHNR and CDR2 is FQNEAQ in the germline V gene (reference sequence). V lost 3 bases and J lost 4, with 9 bases in between. The CDR3 nucleotides are TGTGCCAGCAGCTTTCCGGGATCCACTGAAGCTTTCTTT. As protein: CASSFPGSTEAFF.

The V gene is TRBV28, the J gene TRBJ1-2; 11 bases align to TRBD1. The CDR3 is 16 amino acids. V gave up 5 bases and J gave up 4 bases; unmatched junction bases: 9. Germline loops: CDR1 MDHEN, CDR2 SYDVKM. The chain's CDR3 is CASSRPGQGAIYGYTF. CDR3 DNA sequence: TGTGCCAGCAGTCGTCCCGGACAGGGGGCTATCTATGGCTACACCTTC.

This chain links TRBV5-1 with TRBJ2-3, with TRBD2 identical over 10 bases. Germline values: CDR1 SGHRS, CDR2 YFSETQ. This CDR3 has 16 amino acids. Trimming at V came to 4 bases and at J to 5 bases, leaving 10 bases not matched to a gene. CDR3 protein: CASSGPSGSSLDTQYF. The CDR3 nucleotides read TGCGCCAGCAGCGGTCCTAGCGGGAGTTCGCTAGATACGCAGTATTTT.

This chain links TRBV11-2 with TRBJ2-1; D call uncertain. This CDR3 contains 15 residues. The germline V gene has CDR1 SGHAT and CDR2 FQNNGV. The V and J ends lost 5 bases and 1 base respectively, with 12 bases between them. The CDR3 nucleotides read TGTGCCAGCAGCCCAATCGAGTGGTCCTACAATGAGCAGTTCTTC. Its protein product is CASSPIEWSYNEQFF.

In this sample, this clone turned up a few times. The V call is TRBV5-4, the J call TRBJ2-5, with a possible D match to TRBD1 (6 bases). V dropped 4 bases and J dropped 3 bases, with 10 bases sitting between them. Germline V lookup: CDR1 SGHNT, CDR2 YYREEE (reference sequence). The CDR3 is 13 residues long. The CDR3 reads CASSPDRKETQYF. CDR3 DNA sequence: TGTGCCAGCAGCCCTGACAGGAAAGAGACCCAGTACTTC.

V is TRBV19 and J is TRBJ2-2, with 8 bases lining up with TRBD1. CDR3 size: 18 residues. Germline assignment: CDR1 LNHDA and CDR2 SQIVND (reference sequence). Trimming removed 6 bases from V and 3 bases from J; junction bases left unmatched: 15. CDR3 sequence (DNA): TGTGCCAGTAGCAAACTATCAGGGGGCAAGGTCGACACCGGGGAGCTGTTTTTT. Amino acid sequence: CASSKLSGGKVDTGELFF.

The V and J genes are TRBV28 and TRBJ2-2, with D possibly matching TRBD2 (5 bases). The CDR3 loop spans 14 amino acids. Looked up from germline, CDR1 is MDHEN and CDR2 is SYDVKM. V shed 5 bases and J shed 6 bases, with 13 bases lying between them. The CDR3 spells CASSRLLGPGELFF. CDR3 sequence (DNA): TGTGCCAGCAGTCGCCTACTAGGTCCCGGGGAGCTGTTTTTT.

The J gene is TRBJ2-3, the V gene TRBV27; D may be TRBD1 (6 bases). V was trimmed by 6 bases and J by 1 base, leaving 17 bases between them. The CDR3 is 16 amino acids. The V gene's germline CDR1 is MNHEY and CDR2 SMNVEV (reference sequence). Here the CDR3 DNA reads TGTGCCAGCAGCCAAAGATCGGGACAAGGCACAGATACGCAGTATTTT. Protein: CASSQRSGQGTDTQYF.

J is TRBJ2-5 and V is TRBV5-1; D is perhaps TRBD1 (6 bases). This CDR3 region has 15 residues. Trimming shortened V by 5 bases and J by 2 bases, and 16 bases separated the two germline ends. Germline-derived CDR1 and CDR2 are SGHRS and YFSETQ. CDR3 nucleotide sequence: TGCGCCAGCAGTTATCCCGGGACAACTCAAGAGACCCAGTACTTC. Protein sequence: CASSYPGTTQETQYF.

V gene TRBV7-8 combines with J gene TRBJ2-7; no clear D gene. This CDR3 region has 14 residues. The V gene lost 6 bases and the J gene lost 2 bases, with 14 bases spanning the gap. Germline CDR1 and CDR2: SGHVS and FQNEAQ. The CDR3 here is CASSSARSAYEQYF. In DNA, the CDR3 is TGTGCCAGCAGTTCAGCGCGGTCCGCCTACGAGCAGTACTTC.

The V call is TRBV28, the J call TRBJ2-7; 7 nucleotides agree with TRBD1. The V and J ends lost 6 bases and 0 bases, in that order; junction bases with no gene match: 14. CDR3 length: 17 amino acids. Germline V lookup: CDR1 MDHEN, CDR2 SYDVKM. The CDR3 sequence is CASRTRNRDRGSYEQYF. The DNA of the CDR3 is TGTGCCAGCAGGACCCGTAACCGGGACAGAGGCTCCTACGAGCAGTACTTC.

This clone came up a few times. The V and J genes are TRBV5-6 and TRBJ1-5, with D possibly TRBD1 on 5 matching bases. The V end was cut by 4 bases, the J end by 7 bases, with 15 bases between. The germline V gene has CDR1 SGHDT and CDR2 YYEEEE. There are 14 residues in the CDR3. CDR3 in DNA: TGTGCCAGCAGCATCTTTACGGGGGGGCAGCCCCAGCATTTT. Protein product: CASSIFTGGQPQHF.

The J gene is TRBJ2-5, the V gene TRBV7-9; 11 nucleotides align to TRBD2. The CDR3 sequence is 18 residues long. V lost 5 bases and J lost 0; bases outside the gene matches: 11. Germline lookup yields CDR1 SEHNR and CDR2 FQNEAQ (reference sequence). Written as DNA, the CDR3 is TGTGCCAGCAGCCCGCGATGGACTAGCGGGTCATACCAAGAGACCCAGTACTTC. Encoded protein: CASSPRWTSGSYQETQYF.

The rearrangement uses TRBV6-5 and TRBJ2-1; D is ambiguous. The V gene's germline CDR1 is MNHEY and CDR2 SVGAGI. This CDR3 contains 14 residues. V lost 8 bases and J 0 bases, leaving 11 bases between the germline ends. CDR3 sequence reads: CASWRQTSYNEQFF. The DNA of the CDR3 is TGTGCCAGCTGGCGGCAGACCTCCTACAATGAGCAGTTCTTC.

This chain connects TRBV10-2 to TRBJ2-7, with no clear D. Germline CDR1 is WSHSY and CDR2 is SAAADI. The V end was cut by 5 bases, the J end by 1 base, with 15 bases between. The CDR3 has 15 residues. The CDR3 region is CASSPARGRSYEQYF. CDR3 sequence (DNA): TGCGCCAGCAGTCCCGCGAGAGGTCGTTCCTACGAGCAGTACTTC.